This passage covers 16 T cell receptor beta chains from one sample sequenced in a study of blood T cell repertoires in COVID-19. Produced via immunoSEQ multiplex PCR; TCRdb's table is partial and in-frame only. Among some 230,000 clones listed, 86% were seen once. The sample consisted of peripheral blood. The receptors shown here come from a woman in her fifties or sixties with COVID-19, enrolled during active disease.

The gene calls are TRBV25-1 and TRBJ1-1, with D unresolved. Trimming removed 1 base from V and 5 bases from J, with 8 bases in between. Germline V gives CDR1 MGHDK, CDR2 SYGVNS. The CDR3 totals 13 residues. DNA for the CDR3: TGTGCCAGCAGTGAATGGGGAGGGACTGAAGCTTTCTTT. Its protein is CASSEWGGTEAFF.

V gene TRBV12-3 or TRBV12-4 combines with J gene TRBJ1-2, with 7 nucleotides matching TRBD1. V shed 10 bases, J shed 2 bases, and the junction held 7 bases outside the gene matches. The CDR3 runs to 13 residues. The CDR3 protein is CAIGTDRNYGYTF. The CDR3 region has the DNA TGTGCCATCGGGACAGACCGAAACTATGGCTACACCTTC.

The V call is TRBV11-2, the J call TRBJ2-3; maybe TRBD1 (5 bases). Trimming left V 1 base short and J 3 bases short, with 11 bases between. There are 15 residues in the CDR3. Germline V lookup: CDR1 SGHAT, CDR2 FQNNGV. As DNA, the CDR3 is TGTGCCAGCAGCTTAGGGGGCCTGGGGACAGATACGCAGTATTTT. Amino acids: CASSLGGLGTDTQYF.

The rearrangement uses TRBV30 and TRBJ2-7, with D maybe TRBD1 (6 bases). Germline V gene sequence: CDR1 GTSNPN, CDR2 SVGIG (reference sequence). The CDR3 runs 13 residues. The V end was cut by 3 bases, the J end by 6 bases, with 15 bases between. In DNA, the CDR3 is TGTGCCTGGAGCCTGGAATCAGGGGCCGAGCAGTACTTC. Translating gives CAWSLESGAEQYF.

In this sample, this clone turned up a few times. The CDR3 DNA is TGTGCCAGCAGTGACAGGGGTAGGAATCAGCCCCAGCATTTT. Translation gives CASSDRGRNQPQHF. The chain employs TRBV6-1 and TRBJ1-5, with D possibly matching TRBD1 (6 bases). Germline V lookup: CDR1 MNHNS, CDR2 SASEGT. Trimming removed 3 bases at V and 4 bases at J, with 10 bases between. There are 14 residues in the CDR3.

This clone has a handful of counts. The J gene is TRBJ2-7, the V gene TRBV9; weak D call: TRBD2 (6 bases). The V end lost 0 bases, the J end lost 6 bases, and 16 bases lay between the germline ends. CDR3 length: 15 amino acids. The germline V gene has CDR1 SGDLS and CDR2 YYNGEE. CDR3 sequence: CASSVALGGSGEQYF. CDR3 bases: TGTGCCAGCAGCGTAGCTTTGGGGGGAAGCGGCGAGCAGTACTTC.

This clone was observed once. The identical CDR3 is also encoded by other nucleotide sequences in the sample. This chain connects TRBV5-1 to TRBJ2-3; 11 nucleotides align to TRBD2. Trimming took 4 bases from V and 0 from J; bases not matched to a gene: 4. Germline V CDR1 and CDR2: SGHRS, YFSETQ. The CDR3 extends over 16 amino acids. CDR3 residues: CASSLLAGGSTDTQYF. The CDR3 DNA reads as TGCGCCAGCAGCCTTCTAGCGGGGGGTAGCACAGATACGCAGTATTTT.

V gene TRBV5-6 combines with J gene TRBJ2-5, with D uncertain. Trimming pared 3 bases from V and 2 bases from J, leaving 11 bases between. Germline lookup yields CDR1 SGHDT and CDR2 YYEEEE. The CDR3 spans 14 residues. Here the CDR3 reads CASSSRLLQETQYF. Written as DNA, the CDR3 is TGTGCCAGCAGCTCCCGTCTTTTACAAGAGACCCAGTACTTC.

V usage is TRBV6-1 and J usage is TRBJ1-5, with D possibly TRBD1 on 5 matching bases. V was trimmed by 2 bases and J by 0 bases, leaving 17 bases between them. CDR3 length equals 18 residues. Germline CDR1 and CDR2: MNHNS and SASEGT. DNA for the CDR3: TGTGCCAGCAGTGAACTACCGGGGGGAGGGAATAGCAATCAGCCCCAGCATTTT. It yields the protein CASSELPGGGNSNQPQHF.

In this sample, this clone turned up once. The chain links TRBV21-1 to TRBJ1-5; TRBD1 is the table's D call, not checked against the DNA. TRBV21-1 is given as a pseudogene. There are 17 residues in the CDR3. CDR3 in DNA: TGTGCCAGCAGCATAGTACACGGACAAAAGGACAATCAGCCCCAGCATTTT. Translation: CASSIVHGQKDNQPQHF.

The V call is TRBV4-1, the J call TRBJ2-2; D unclear. Deletions cut 2 bases from V and 1 base from J, with 11 bases between. The CDR3 sequence is 16 residues long. From germline, CDR1 is MGHRA and CDR2 YSYEKL. CDR3 nucleotides: TGCGCCAGCAGCCAATGGTCGACTGGGAACACCGGGGAGCTGTTTTTT. Translated, it gives CASSQWSTGNTGELFF.

The chain joins TRBV18 to TRBJ1-6; 7 nucleotides align to TRBD1. The CDR3 consists of 14 residues. Germline-derived CDR1 and CDR2 are KGHSH and LQKENI. The ends lost 0 bases at V and 7 bases at J; junction bases unmatched: 0. CDR3 in amino acids: CASSPPTGNSPLHF. In nucleotides, the CDR3 is TGTGCCAGCTCACCACCGACAGGGAATTCACCCCTCCACTTT.

J is TRBJ1-3 and V is TRBV5-8, with D uncertain. The CDR3 spans 15 residues. Per germline, CDR1 SGHTS and CDR2 YDEGEE. The V gene lost 4 bases and the J gene lost 0 bases, with 11 bases spanning the gap. The CDR3 region is CASSPYRVSGNTIYF. CDR3 sequence (DNA): TGTGCCAGCAGCCCCTACCGGGTCTCTGGAAACACCATATATTTT.

The chain has TRBV5-4 and TRBJ2-2, with D perhaps TRBD2 (6 bases). V dropped 0 bases and J dropped 5 bases, with 17 bases sitting between them. This CDR3 spans 17 amino acids. Looked up from germline, CDR1 is SGHNT and CDR2 is YYREEE (reference sequence). The CDR3 loop is CASSLGAGPGRTGELFF. DNA for the CDR3: TGTGCCAGCAGCTTGGGGGCGGGACCCGGTAGGACCGGGGAGCTGTTTTTT.

The rearrangement links TRBV9 to TRBJ1-1; unclear D gene. CDR3 length: 14 amino acids. The germline V gene encodes CDR1 SGDLS and CDR2 YYNGEE. The V gene lost 4 bases and the J gene lost 3 bases, with 13 bases spanning the gap. The CDR3 coding sequence is TGTGCCAGCAGCCCACCTGGAGGGTACACTGAAGCTTTCTTT. Translation: CASSPPGGYTEAFF.

The chain joins TRBV6-5 to TRBJ1-1; D is perhaps TRBD1 (5 bases). The CDR3 contains 14 residues. CDR1 and CDR2 (germline): MNHEY, SVGAGI. Deletions cut 2 bases from V and 1 base from J, with 8 bases between. CDR3 in amino acids: CASSYGGTNTEAFF. CDR3 nucleotides: TGTGCCAGCAGTTACGGGGGGACGAACACTGAAGCTTTCTTT.